Listed below are T cell receptor beta chains from one sample, sequenced in a study of shared clonotypes between healthy human individuals. Profiling relied on immunoSEQ multiplex PCR, and the TCRdb table lists in-frame clones only, not all of them. The table has 1.5 million to 1.9 million clones, approximately 98% seen once. The specimen sequenced was naive CD4+ T cells sorted from blood. These receptors were obtained from a man aged 25-45 years in good health. The CDR3 runs from the conserved cysteine through the conserved F or W. A D gene is named only where the DNA matches it firmly. Expanded clones are given a class, and other clones once, few, many or no size at all.

clone size: .; V gene: TRBV4-3; D gene: .; J gene: TRBJ2-3; CDR3 length: 16; CDR3 protein: CASSQDVRERTDTQYF; CDR3 DNA: TGCGCCAGCAGCCAAGATGTCCGGGAGAGAACAGATACGCAGTATTTT
clone size: .; V gene: TRBV27; D gene: .; J gene: TRBJ2-1; CDR3 length: 15; CDR3 protein: CASSLAGAATNEQFF; CDR3 DNA: TGTGCCAGCTCCCTCGCCGGTGCGGCGACCAATGAGCAGTTCTTC
clone size: .; V gene: TRBV6-1; D gene: TRBD1; J gene: TRBJ1-1; CDR3 length: 14; CDR3 protein: CASSPGTANTEAFF; CDR3 DNA: TGTGCCAGCAGCCCTGGGACAGCGAACACTGAAGCTTTCTTT
clone size: .; V gene: TRBV5-1; D gene: .; J gene: TRBJ2-1; CDR3 length: 14; CDR3 protein: CASSFQGPYNEQFF; CDR3 DNA: TGCGCCAGCAGCTTCCAGGGACCCTACAATGAGCAGTTCTTC
clone size: .; V gene: TRBV19; D gene: TRBD2; J gene: TRBJ2-1; CDR3 length: 15; CDR3 protein: CASSFGTSGYNEQFF; CDR3 DNA: TGTGCCAGTAGTTTCGGGACTAGCGGGTACAATGAGCAGTTCTTC
clone size: .; V gene: TRBV1; D gene: .; J gene: TRBJ1-1; CDR3 length: 15; CDR3 protein: CTSSRDRGWDTEAFF; CDR3 DNA: TGCACCAGCAGTCGGGACCGGGGATGGGACACTGAAGCTTTCTTT
clone size: once; V gene: TRBV7-9; D gene: TRBD1; J gene: TRBJ2-7; CDR3 length: 14; CDR3 protein: CASSLTGETYEQYF; CDR3 DNA: TGTGCCAGCAGCTTAACAGGGGAGACCTACGAGCAGTACTTC
clone size: .; V gene: TRBV15; D gene: .; J gene: TRBJ1-1; CDR3 length: 14; CDR3 protein: CATSKGERRTEAFF; CDR3 DNA: TGTGCCACCAGCAAAGGGGAGAGAAGGACTGAAGCTTTCTTT
clone size: .; V gene: TRBV9; D gene: .; J gene: TRBJ1-5; CDR3 length: 14; CDR3 protein: CASSGSGRDQPQHF; CDR3 DNA: TGTGCCAGCAGCGGCAGTGGGAGGGATCAGCCCCAGCATTTT
clone size: .; V gene: TRBV7-2; D gene: TRBD1; J gene: TRBJ2-3; CDR3 length: 16; CDR3 protein: CASSLGPGQRSDTQYF; CDR3 DNA: TGTGCCAGCAGCTTGGGGCCGGGACAGCGATCGGATACGCAGTATTTT
clone size: .; V gene: TRBV28; D gene: .; J gene: TRBJ2-7; CDR3 length: 14; CDR3 protein: CASNPAQLRYEQYF; CDR3 DNA: TGTGCCAGCAATCCCGCCCAACTTCGATACGAGCAGTACTTC
clone size: .; V gene: TRBV13; D gene: .; J gene: TRBJ1-1; CDR3 length: 13; CDR3 protein: CASSPRGSTEAFF; CDR3 DNA: TGTGCCAGCAGCCCCCGGGGTAGCACTGAAGCTTTCTTT
clone size: .; V gene: TRBV2; D gene: .; J gene: TRBJ1-2; CDR3 length: 16; CDR3 protein: CASSELPRGLNYGYTF; CDR3 DNA: TGTGCCAGCAGTGAGCTACCACGGGGGTTGAACTATGGCTACACCTTC
clone size: .; V gene: TRBV10-3; D gene: .; J gene: TRBJ2-5; CDR3 length: 14; CDR3 protein: CATEDPSAQETQYF; CDR3 DNA: TGTGCCACCGAGGACCCTAGCGCACAAGAGACCCAGTACTTC
clone size: .; V gene: TRBV18; D gene: .; J gene: TRBJ2-7; CDR3 length: 15; CDR3 protein: CASSPPRPQPYEQYF; CDR3 DNA: TGTGCCAGCTCACCACCACGGCCACAACCCTACGAGCAGTACTTC
clone size: once; V gene: TRBV5-1; D gene: .; J gene: TRBJ2-3; CDR3 length: 16; CDR3 protein: CASSLAKAGRTDTQYF; CDR3 DNA: TGCGCCAGCAGCTTGGCCAAGGCGGGCCGCACAGATACGCAGTATTTT
clone size: .; V gene: TRBV29-1; D gene: TRBD2; J gene: TRBJ2-5; CDR3 length: 14; CDR3 protein: CSVFTSGSSETQYF; CDR3 DNA: TGCAGCGTTTTTACTAGCGGGAGTAGCGAGACCCAGTACTTC
clone size: .; V gene: TRBV7-2; D gene: .; J gene: TRBJ2-1; CDR3 length: 13; CDR3 protein: CASSYKIRVGQFF; CDR3 DNA: TGTGCCAGCAGCTATAAGATCAGGGTCGGGCAGTTCTTC
clone size: .; V gene: TRBV2; D gene: .; J gene: TRBJ1-4; CDR3 length: 13; CDR3 protein: CATATDTNEKLFF; CDR3 DNA: TGTGCCACCGCGACAGACACTAATGAAAAACTGTTTTTT
clone size: .; V gene: TRBV14; D gene: TRBD2; J gene: TRBJ2-7; CDR3 length: 15; CDR3 protein: CASSQLSAGPYEQYF; CDR3 DNA: TGTGCCAGCAGCCAACTGTCAGCGGGACCCTACGAGCAGTACTTC
clone size: .; V gene: TRBV2; D gene: .; J gene: TRBJ2-3; CDR3 length: 14; CDR3 protein: CASSDRQVTDTQYF; CDR3 DNA: TGTGCCAGCAGTGATCGCCAGGTGACAGATACGCAGTATTTT
clone size: .; V gene: TRBV30; D gene: .; J gene: TRBJ1-4; CDR3 length: 14; CDR3 protein: CAWSRGPWEEKLFF; CDR3 DNA: TGTGCCTGGAGTAGGGGCCCTTGGGAGGAAAAACTGTTTTTT
clone size: .; V gene: TRBV10-3; D gene: TRBD1; J gene: TRBJ1-2; CDR3 length: 14; CDR3 protein: CATPGTGGRGGYTF; CDR3 DNA: TGTGCCACCCCGGGCACAGGGGGCAGGGGAGGCTACACCTTC
clone size: .; V gene: TRBV10-3; D gene: TRBD1; J gene: TRBJ1-1; CDR3 length: 15; CDR3 protein: CAINERGQFNTEAFF; CDR3 DNA: TGTGCCATCAACGAGCGGGGACAGTTTAACACTGAAGCTTTCTTT
clone size: .; V gene: TRBV9; D gene: TRBD1; J gene: TRBJ2-1; CDR3 length: 14; CDR3 protein: CASSANLGQGGWFF; CDR3 DNA: TGTGCCAGCAGCGCAAACCTAGGACAGGGTGGATGGTTCTTC
clone size: .; V gene: TRBV25-1; D gene: .; J gene: TRBJ2-1; CDR3 length: 13; CDR3 protein: CASSEISVVEQFF; CDR3 DNA: TGTGCCAGCAGTGAGATTTCTGTGGTCGAGCAGTTCTTC
clone size: .; V gene: TRBV28; D gene: TRBD1; J gene: TRBJ2-7; CDR3 length: 16; CDR3 protein: CASSTLDRFVAYEQYF; CDR3 DNA: TGTGCCAGCAGTACTCTGGACAGGTTCGTAGCCTACGAGCAGTACTTC
clone size: .; V gene: TRBV5-1; D gene: .; J gene: TRBJ2-2; CDR3 length: 16; CDR3 protein: CASSLGARDNTGELFF; CDR3 DNA: TGCGCCAGCAGCTTGGGGGCCAGGGACAACACCGGGGAGCTGTTTTTT
clone size: .; V gene: TRBV19; D gene: .; J gene: TRBJ2-7; CDR3 length: 12; CDR3 protein: CASSAATYEQYF; CDR3 DNA: TGTGCCAGTTCGGCGGCAACCTACGAGCAGTACTTC
clone size: .; V gene: TRBV6-5; D gene: .; J gene: TRBJ2-3; CDR3 length: 11; CDR3 protein: CATTRADTQYF; CDR3 DNA: TGTGCCACCACGCGGGCAGATACGCAGTATTTT
clone size: .; V gene: TRBV6-5; D gene: TRBD2; J gene: TRBJ2-7; CDR3 length: 14; CDR3 protein: CASSPTLAVYEQYF; CDR3 DNA: TGTGCCAGCAGTCCCACTCTAGCGGTCTACGAGCAGTACTTC
clone size: .; V gene: TRBV9; D gene: .; J gene: TRBJ1-1; CDR3 length: 14; CDR3 protein: CASSSTGVNTEAFF; CDR3 DNA: TGTGCCAGCAGTTCGACAGGCGTGAACACTGAAGCTTTCTTT
clone size: .; V gene: TRBV5-4; D gene: .; J gene: TRBJ2-3; CDR3 length: 13; CDR3 protein: CASSLEGANTQYF; CDR3 DNA: TGTGCCAGCAGCTTAGAGGGTGCAAATACGCAGTATTTT
clone size: .; V gene: TRBV6-5; D gene: .; J gene: TRBJ1-1; CDR3 length: 14; CDR3 protein: CASSYSGVNTEAFF; CDR3 DNA: TGTGCCAGCAGTTACTCAGGGGTGAACACTGAAGCTTTCTTT
clone size: .; V gene: TRBV5-5; D gene: TRBD1; J gene: TRBJ2-7; CDR3 length: 14; CDR3 protein: CASSSRDREERQYF; CDR3 DNA: TGTGCCAGCAGCTCCCGGGACAGGGAGGAAAGGCAGTACTTC
clone size: .; V gene: TRBV5-8; D gene: TRBD1; J gene: TRBJ2-7; CDR3 length: 14; CDR3 protein: CASSPGQGVYEQYF; CDR3 DNA: TGTGCCAGCAGCCCGGGACAGGGGGTCTACGAGCAGTACTTC
clone size: .; V gene: TRBV5-1; D gene: .; J gene: TRBJ2-6; CDR3 length: 15; CDR3 protein: CASSSGTSGPRVLTF; CDR3 DNA: TGCGCCAGCAGCTCCGGGACATCTGGGCCTCGGGTCCTGACTTTC
clone size: once; V gene: TRBV9; D gene: .; J gene: TRBJ2-7; CDR3 length: 15; CDR3 protein: CASSVAGSGDYEQYF; CDR3 DNA: TGTGCCAGCAGCGTAGCTGGATCAGGAGACTACGAGCAGTACTTC
clone size: .; V gene: TRBV11-2; D gene: .; J gene: TRBJ2-5; CDR3 length: 12; CDR3 protein: CASSLSRVTQYF; CDR3 DNA: TGTGCCAGCAGCTTAAGCCGGGTCACCCAGTACTTC
clone size: .; V gene: TRBV29-1; D gene: .; J gene: TRBJ1-1; CDR3 length: 12; CDR3 protein: CSVGAVNTEAFF; CDR3 DNA: TGCAGCGTTGGTGCTGTGAACACTGAAGCTTTCTTT
clone size: .; V gene: TRBV18; D gene: .; J gene: TRBJ2-5; CDR3 length: 15; CDR3 protein: CASSQSPDSVETQYF; CDR3 DNA: TGTGCCAGCTCACAGTCGCCGGACTCCGTGGAGACCCAGTACTTC
clone size: .; V gene: TRBV28; D gene: .; J gene: TRBJ2-7; CDR3 length: 12; CDR3 protein: CASSPGPYEQYF; CDR3 DNA: TGTGCCAGCAGCCCCGGACCCTACGAGCAGTACTTC
clone size: .; V gene: TRBV29-1; D gene: TRBD1; J gene: TRBJ1-5; CDR3 length: 13; CDR3 protein: CSVRTGAGQPQHF; CDR3 DNA: TGCAGCGTCCGGACAGGAGCAGGCCAGCCCCAGCATTTT
clone size: once; V gene: TRBV14; D gene: TRBD2; J gene: TRBJ2-2; CDR3 length: 18; CDR3 protein: CASSSGLAGAIPTGELFF; CDR3 DNA: TGTGCCAGCAGCTCCGGACTAGCGGGAGCAATTCCCACCGGGGAGCTGTTTTTT
clone size: .; V gene: TRBV5-4; D gene: .; J gene: TRBJ2-1; CDR3 length: 15; CDR3 protein: CASSSTTTYNNEQFF; CDR3 DNA: TGTGCCAGCAGCTCCACCACTACTTATAACAATGAGCAGTTCTTC
clone size: .; V gene: TRBV5-1; D gene: .; J gene: TRBJ2-3; CDR3 length: 12; CDR3 protein: CASSPYTDTQYF; CDR3 DNA: TGCGCCAGCAGCCCGTACACAGATACGCAGTATTTT
clone size: .; V gene: TRBV5-1; D gene: .; J gene: TRBJ2-5; CDR3 length: 13; CDR3 protein: CASMRMGRETQYF; CDR3 DNA: TGCGCCAGCATGCGGATGGGTCGGGAGACCCAGTACTTC
clone size: once; V gene: TRBV7-9; D gene: .; J gene: TRBJ2-7; CDR3 length: 12; CDR3 protein: CASSTRFYEQYF; CDR3 DNA: TGTGCCAGCAGCACCCGGTTTTACGAGCAGTACTTC
clone size: .; V gene: TRBV28; D gene: TRBD1; J gene: TRBJ2-7; CDR3 length: 12; CDR3 protein: CASSLTGGEQYF; CDR3 DNA: TGTGCCAGCAGTTTGACAGGGGGCGAGCAGTACTTC
clone size: .; V gene: TRBV5-6; D gene: .; J gene: TRBJ2-7; CDR3 length: 13; CDR3 protein: CASSPRPEGEQYF; CDR3 DNA: TGTGCCAGCAGCCCACGCCCAGAAGGCGAGCAGTACTTC
clone size: .; V gene: TRBV11-3; D gene: TRBD1; J gene: TRBJ2-7; CDR3 length: 15; CDR3 protein: CASSLRPGGSYEQYF; CDR3 DNA: TGTGCCAGCAGCTTACGGCCAGGGGGCTCCTACGAGCAGTACTTC
clone size: .; V gene: TRBV10-2; D gene: .; J gene: TRBJ2-7; CDR3 length: 17; CDR3 protein: CASSETWGDVPDYEQYF; CDR3 DNA: TGCGCCAGCAGTGAGACGTGGGGGGATGTACCGGATTACGAGCAGTACTTC